The 32 T cell receptor beta chains listed next were all sequenced from one sample in a study of blood T cell repertoires in COVID-19. Produced via immunoSEQ multiplex PCR; TCRdb's table is partial and in-frame only. The data contain 200,000 to 250,000 clones, approximately 85% of them seen just once; the ten biggest clones take up 7.6%. What was sequenced was peripheral blood. These TCRs come from a woman aged 50 to 60 with active or convalescent COVID-19.

The chain recombines TRBV6-6 with TRBJ1-6; perhaps TRBD1 as D (5 bases). The V end lost 3 bases, the J end lost 7 bases, and 13 bases lay between the germline ends. The CDR3 extends over 15 amino acids. Germline CDR1 reads MNHNY; CDR2 reads SVGAGI (reference sequence). As DNA, the CDR3 is TGTGCCAGCAGTTATGTGGGGGGTAAGAATTCACCCCTCCACTTT. It encodes CASSYVGGKNSPLHF.

V usage is TRBV11-2 and J usage is TRBJ2-3; TRBD2 agrees at 7 bases. The CDR3 sequence is 14 residues long. Germline V gene sequence: CDR1 SGHAT, CDR2 FQNNGV. With V trimmed by 4 bases and J by 1 base, 2 bases remained unmatched. The CDR3 reads CASSSLAGTDTQYF. The CDR3 nucleotides are TGTGCCAGCAGCTCTCTAGCGGGCACAGATACGCAGTATTTT.

V usage is TRBV6-5 and J usage is TRBJ2-7; 8 bases map to TRBD2. The ends lost 2 bases at V and 5 bases at J; junction bases unmatched: 8. Germline-derived CDR1 and CDR2 are MNHEY and SVGAGI. The CDR3 runs to 15 residues. CDR3 sequence: CASSYAGLAAHEQYF. For the CDR3, the DNA is TGTGCCAGCAGTTACGCCGGACTAGCTGCTCACGAGCAGTACTTC.

The chain recombines TRBV28 with TRBJ2-6; 8 positions agree with TRBD1. Losses at the gene ends were 10 bases for V and 0 bases for J; bases not matched to a gene: 5. CDR1 is MDHEN and CDR2 is SYDVKM in the germline V gene. This CDR3 contains 15 residues. The CDR3 spells CATGQGASGANVLTF. CDR3 nucleotides: TGTGCCACCGGACAGGGCGCCTCTGGGGCCAACGTCCTGACTTTC.

This clone turned up a few times. V and J are TRBV6-4 and TRBJ1-1, with 8 nucleotides matching TRBD1. Trimming removed 0 bases from V and 1 base from J; junction bases left unmatched: 1. CDR1 is MRHNA, CDR2 SNTAGT, per germline. The CDR3 sequence is 15 residues long. Here the CDR3 DNA reads TGTGCCAGCAGTGACTCTGGGACAGGGAACACTGAAGCTTTCTTT. As protein: CASSDSGTGNTEAFF.

The CDR3 DNA is TGTGCCAGCTCAAAACAGGCGAACACTGAAGCTTTCTTT. It yields the protein CASSKQANTEAFF. The chain employs TRBV18 and TRBJ1-1; D might be TRBD1 (5 bases). Deletions cut 5 bases from V and 1 base from J, with 8 bases between. CDR1 is KGHSH and CDR2 is LQKENI in the germline V gene. This CDR3 contains 13 residues.

The rearrangement joins TRBV27 to TRBJ2-1, with 10 bases matching TRBD2. The trim removed 4 bases at V and 4 bases at J, leaving 4 bases unmatched. CDR1 MNHEY and CDR2 SMNVEV come from the germline V gene (reference sequence). The CDR3 covers 15 residues. In DNA, the CDR3 is TGTGCCAGCAGTTCCAGCGGGAGGGTGTACAATGAGCAGTTCTTC. Translation gives CASSSSGRVYNEQFF.

This chain connects TRBV28 to TRBJ1-5; TRBD1 aligns across 8 bases. This CDR3 contains 15 residues. From germline, CDR1 is MDHEN and CDR2 SYDVKM. V lost 6 bases, J lost 4 bases, and 8 bases stayed unmatched. This CDR3 reads CASRPFTGGNQPQHF. CDR3 DNA sequence: TGTGCCAGCAGGCCCTTTACAGGGGGGAATCAGCCCCAGCATTTT.

This clone was counted once. This chain connects TRBV29-1 to TRBJ2-2, with a tentative D call TRBD2 (6 bases). Deletions cut 6 bases from V and 5 bases from J, with 13 bases between. The CDR3 totals 13 residues. CDR1 is SQVTM, CDR2 ANQGSEA, per germline. This CDR3 reads CSVRPEGTGELFF. DNA for the CDR3: TGCAGCGTCCGACCGGAGGGGACCGGGGAGCTGTTTTTT.

This chain links TRBV29-1 with TRBJ1-2; TRBD1 matches at 12 bases. The CDR3 extends over 14 amino acids. The germline CDR1 and CDR2 sequences are SQVTM and ANQGSEA. V trimming: 7 bases; J trimming: 1 base; junction bases outside the gene matches: 4. CDR3 in amino acids: CSGDRGQLNYGYTF. The CDR3 bases are TGCAGCGGGGACAGGGGGCAACTTAACTATGGCTACACCTTC.

The rearrangement links TRBV5-1 to TRBJ1-3; no definite D call. CDR1 is SGHRS and CDR2 is YFSETQ in the germline V gene. CDR3 size: 15 residues. V lost 2 bases and J lost 0, with 9 bases in between. CDR3 bases: TGCGCCAGCAGCTTCGATGGCAGCTCTGGAAACACCATATATTTT. Translation gives CASSFDGSSGNTIYF.

The chain is built from TRBV3-1 (or the pseudogene TRBV3-2) and TRBJ1-1; D uncertain. V lost 5 bases, J lost 1 base, and 11 bases lay in between. The CDR3 length is 14 residues. From germline, CDR1 is LGHDT and CDR2 YNNKEL (reference sequence). CDR3 in amino acids: CASSADRGNTEAFF. CDR3 nucleotide sequence: TGTGCCAGCAGCGCCGACCGAGGGAACACTGAAGCTTTCTTT.

The chain is built from TRBV9 and TRBJ1-3; D remains unclear. V lost 0 bases and J 4 bases, leaving 5 bases between the germline ends. Looked up from germline, CDR1 is SGDLS and CDR2 is YYNGEE. The CDR3 sequence is 13 residues long. The CDR3 DNA reads as TGTGCCAGCAGCGTAGGGCAGGGAAACACCATATATTTT. Translated: CASSVGQGNTIYF.

This chain uses TRBV2 with TRBJ1-4, with TRBD1 matching 11 bases. The germline gives CDR1 SNHLY, CDR2 FYNNEI. There are 14 residues in the CDR3. V lost 3 bases, J lost 6 bases, and 0 bases stayed unmatched. CDR3 bases: TGTGCCAGCAGTGAGGACAGGGGGCATGAAAAACTGTTTTTT. Translating it yields CASSEDRGHEKLFF.

As regards this clone: The sample carries other DNA sequences with the same CDR3. The CDR3 sequence: CASSRGQGGTEAFF. For the CDR3, the DNA is TGCGCCAGCAGCCGAGGACAGGGTGGCACTGAAGCTTTCTTT. The chain uses TRBV4-1 and TRBJ1-1; 8 bases line up with TRBD1. CDR1 is MGHRA, CDR2 YSYEKL, per germline. The CDR3 is made up of 14 amino acids. V lost 4 bases, J lost 4 bases, and 5 bases stayed unmatched.

This chain connects TRBV21-1 to TRBJ1-3; TRBD1, as called in the table, went unchecked against the DNA. TRBV21-1 constitutes a pseudogene. The CDR3 is 18 amino acids. The CDR3 DNA sequence: TGTGCCAGCAGCAAGGGACAGGGATGTCGCCGCGACGGAAACACCATATATTTT. This gives the protein CASSKGQGCRRDGNTIYF.

The rearrangement joins TRBV18 to TRBJ1-2; TRBD1 is a possible D gene (5 bases). The CDR3 covers 17 residues. The V gene's germline CDR1 is KGHSH and CDR2 LQKENI. Trimming left V 3 bases short and J 3 bases short, with 20 bases between. CDR3 DNA: TGTGCCAGCTCACCGCAAACAACCCCGGGGGGTGACTATGGCTACACCTTC. Its translation: CASSPQTTPGGDYGYTF.

The chain is built from TRBV25-1 and TRBJ1-1; D call uncertain. CDR3 length: 14 residues. Trimming removed 5 bases at V and 5 bases at J, with 15 bases between. Germline V gene data show CDR1 as MGHDK and CDR2 as SYGVNS. DNA for the CDR3: TGTGCCAGCAGTCCGCGGGGAGGGTGGACTGAAGCTTTCTTT. Its protein product is CASSPRGGWTEAFF.

For the CDR3, the DNA is TGTGCCAGCAGCTTAGATGTAGTCAATGAGCAGTTCTTC. Protein: CASSLDVVNEQFF. The rearrangement joins TRBV7-3 to TRBJ2-1; no clear D gene. Germline-derived CDR1 and CDR2 are SGHTA and FQGTGA. V was trimmed by 2 bases and J by 6 bases, leaving 8 bases between them. The CDR3 consists of 13 residues.

This clone was seen only a few times. The rearrangement joins TRBV19 to TRBJ1-5; unclear D gene. The CDR3 totals 15 residues. Germline V gene sequence: CDR1 LNHDA, CDR2 SQIVND (reference sequence). Trimming stripped 2 bases from V and 7 bases from J, with 15 bases between. The CDR3 bases are TGTGCCAGTAGTATACAGTACGGGGAGGTGCAGCCCCAGCATTTT. This gives the protein CASSIQYGEVQPQHF.

This clone was recorded only once. The rearrangement joins TRBV2 to TRBJ2-7, with 8 bases that match TRBD2. CDR1 SNHLY and CDR2 FYNNEI come from the germline V gene. After removal of 8 bases from V and 2 bases from J, the junction contained 8 bases not matched to a gene. This CDR3 has 14 amino acids. This CDR3 is CASRKSGSTYEQYF. DNA for the CDR3: TGTGCCAGCCGAAAGAGCGGGAGCACCTACGAGCAGTACTTC.

The chain carries TRBV27 and TRBJ2-7; TRBD1 is a possible D gene (5 bases). V was clipped by 4 bases and J by 0 bases, with 13 bases between them. This CDR3 is built from 15 residues. From germline, CDR1 is MNHEY and CDR2 SMNVEV (reference sequence). The CDR3: CASSSRGNPSYEQYF. The CDR3 DNA is TGTGCCAGCAGTTCAAGGGGAAACCCCTCCTACGAGCAGTACTTC.

The chain recombines TRBV19 with TRBJ1-5; maybe TRBD1 (5 bases). The CDR3 is 14 amino acids. CDR1 and CDR2 (germline): LNHDA, SQIVND (reference sequence). The V end was cut by 2 bases, the J end by 0 bases, with 5 bases between. CDR3 in amino acids: CASSITGSNQPQHF. Written as DNA, the CDR3 is TGTGCCAGTAGTATAACAGGTAGCAATCAGCCCCAGCATTTT. Together with reference TRBV19 and TRBJ1-5, the CDR3 gives the full variable domain: DGGITQSPKYLFRKEGQNVTLSCEQNLNHDAMYWYRQDPGQGLRLIYYSQIVNDFQKGDIAEGYSVSREKKESFPLTVTSAQKNPTAFYLCASSITGSNQPQHFGDGTRLSIL.

The chain employs TRBV28 and TRBJ1-2; TRBD1 agrees at 10 bases. Per germline, CDR1 MDHEN and CDR2 SYDVKM. The CDR3 extends over 15 amino acids. J gave up 2 bases and V 4 bases, and 4 bases lay outside the gene matches. CDR3: CASSWGTGENYGYTF. The CDR3 coding sequence is TGTGCCAGCAGTTGGGGGACAGGGGAGAACTATGGCTACACCTTC.

The rearrangement joins TRBV5-1 to TRBJ2-5, with TRBD1 matching 8 bases. The CDR3 totals 16 residues. The germline V gene encodes CDR1 SGHRS and CDR2 YFSETQ. With 5 bases clipped from V and 1 base from J, the junction kept 10 bases outside the gene matches. The CDR3 here is CASRETGVRGQETQYF. The DNA for the CDR3 is TGCGCCAGCAGGGAGACAGGGGTGAGGGGCCAAGAGACCCAGTACTTC.

In this sample, this clone turned up once. The chain joins TRBV5-1 to TRBJ1-2; maybe TRBD1 (6 bases). The CDR3 length is 12 residues. V lost 4 bases and J lost 6, with 10 bases in between. Looked up from germline, CDR1 is SGHRS and CDR2 is YFSETQ. The CDR3 here is CASSQYRDGYTF. CDR3 in DNA: TGCGCCAGCAGCCAATACAGGGATGGCTACACCTTC.

The chain links TRBV24-1 to TRBJ2-5; 16 bases fit TRBD2. The CDR3 covers 15 residues. The germline V gene has CDR1 KGHDR and CDR2 SFDVKD. Trimming took 9 bases from V and 2 from J; bases not matched to a gene: 2. DNA of the CDR3: TGTGCCACCGCGGGACTAGCGGGAGGGCAAGAGACCCAGTACTTC. This encodes CATAGLAGGQETQYF.

V gene TRBV11-3 combines with J gene TRBJ1-1; D gene unclear. Per germline, CDR1 SGHNT and CDR2 YENEEA. V was clipped by 5 bases and J by 0 bases, with 7 bases between them. This CDR3 region has 13 residues. CDR3 nucleotide sequence: TGTGCCAGCAGCCCTAATATGAACACTGAAGCTTTCTTT. This sequence encodes CASSPNMNTEAFF. Full variable domain (remainder filled in from reference TRBV11-3 and TRBJ1-1): EAGVVQSPRYKIIEKKQPVAFWCNPISGHNTLYWYLQNLGQGPELLIRYENEEAVDDSQLPKDRFSAERLKGVDSTLKIQPAELGDSAVYLCASSPNMNTEAFFGQGTRLTVV.

The rearrangement joins TRBV28 to TRBJ1-5; no clear D. The CDR3 is made up of 16 amino acids. Germline V lookup: CDR1 MDHEN, CDR2 SYDVKM. Trimming left V 6 bases short and J 2 bases short, with 17 bases between. CDR3 coding DNA: TGTGCCAGCAGCCCGGGGTCCGGAGACGGCAATCAGCCCCAGCATTTT. It specifies CASSPGSGDGNQPQHF.

The J gene is TRBJ1-3, the V gene TRBV21-1; TRBD1, as called in the table, went unchecked against the DNA. TRBV21-1 is a recognized pseudogene. The CDR3 sequence is 19 residues long. CDR3 bases: TGTGCCAGCAGCAATAGTGGGACAGGGTTCACGGACTCTGGAAACACCATATATTTT. Translated, it gives CASSNSGTGFTDSGNTIYF.

The rearrangement links TRBV27 to TRBJ2-7; TRBD1 matches 10 bases. This CDR3 is 15 amino acids long. Germline trimming cut 5 bases from V and 2 bases from J; bases unmatched to any gene: 6. Germline CDR1 and CDR2: MNHEY and SMNVEV (reference sequence). The CDR3 region has the DNA TGTGCCAGCAGTCCTCGGGGGACAGGGGCCTACGAGCAGTACTTC. The encoded protein is CASSPRGTGAYEQYF.

The chain is built from TRBV7-9 and TRBJ2-3; D might be TRBD1 (5 bases). Germline V gene sequence: CDR1 SEHNR, CDR2 FQNEAQ (reference sequence). The CDR3 contains 16 residues. Trimming shortened V by 5 bases and J by 1 base, and 16 bases separated the two germline ends. Here the CDR3 reads CASSPPPRVGTDTQYF. The CDR3, as DNA: TGTGCCAGCAGCCCACCCCCCAGGGTGGGCACAGATACGCAGTATTTT.